The 2 T cell receptor beta chains presented below share a single source sample, sequenced in a study of cytomegalovirus exposure and HLA in healthy donors. PCR involved 60 Vbeta and 13 Jbeta primers. Generated by immunoSEQ multiplex PCR, the TCRdb table keeps only in-frame clones and is missing some. This table holds about 61,000 clones, about 87% found once. Material: PBMCs. These TCRs come from a man aged 18-30 years in good health and CMV-seronegative.

The V and J genes are TRBV2 and TRBJ2-2; 7 bases agree with TRBD1. The J segment lost 3 bases and the V segment lost 5 bases, leaving 6 bases of the junction unmatched. Germline assignment: CDR1 SNHLY and CDR2 FYNNEI. The CDR3 totals 15 residues. CDR3 in DNA: TGTGCCAGCAGTCTTATTACAGGGGACACCGGGGAGCTGTTTTTT. Its protein is CASSLITGDTGELFF.

The genes are TRBV6-1 and TRBJ2-1; 7 bases map to TRBD1. V trimming: 4 bases; J trimming: 4 bases; junction bases outside the gene matches: 7. The germline CDR1 and CDR2 sequences are MNHNS and SASEGT. The CDR3 covers 15 residues. Here the CDR3 reads CASSVDRDTYNEQFF. The CDR3 region has the DNA TGTGCCAGCAGTGTAGACAGGGATACATACAATGAGCAGTTCTTC.